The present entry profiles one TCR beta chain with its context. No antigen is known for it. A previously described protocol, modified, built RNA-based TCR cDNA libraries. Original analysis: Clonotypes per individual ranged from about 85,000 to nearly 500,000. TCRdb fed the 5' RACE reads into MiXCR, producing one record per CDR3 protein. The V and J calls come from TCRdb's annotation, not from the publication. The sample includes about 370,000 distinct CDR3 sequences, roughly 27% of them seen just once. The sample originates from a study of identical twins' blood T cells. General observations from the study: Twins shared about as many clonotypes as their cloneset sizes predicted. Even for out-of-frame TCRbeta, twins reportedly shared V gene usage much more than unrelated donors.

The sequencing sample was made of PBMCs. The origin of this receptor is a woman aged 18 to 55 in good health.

DNA of the CDR3: TGCAGTGCTCAAGAGGTGGGCAATGAAAAACTGTTTTTT. It encodes CSAQEVGNEKLFF. The genes are TRBV20-1 and TRBJ1-4; D call uncertain. With 5 bases removed from V and 5 bases from J, the gap between germline ends came to 12 bases. Germline assignment: CDR1 DFQATT and CDR2 SNEGSKA (reference sequence). The CDR3 is 13 amino acids.